This T cell receptor beta chain was sequenced during a study of OX40 agonist ivuxolimab in advanced cancers. For the study at large: Patients took ivuxolimab, an agonistic anti-OX40 (CD134) antibody.

Libraries were prepared by immunoSEQ multiplex PCR; TCRdb keeps only in-frame clonotypes and omits some of them. The sample shows approximately 89,000 clones, around nine tenths of them seen only once. The length of the CDR3 is 17 residues. The V end lost 2 bases, the J end lost 4 bases, and 17 bases lay between the germline ends. Germline CDR1 SNHLY, CDR2 FYNNEI. The sequences come from CD4+ or CD8+ T cells sorted from blood, collected in a trial of the OX40 agonist ivuxolimab. The receptor was derived from an adult with an advanced solid tumor such as melanoma, head and neck, liver or kidney cancer. The chain couples TRBV2 to TRBJ2-2; D ambiguous. The CDR3 sequence is CASSEKASLRGTGELFF. The CDR3 DNA follows: TGTGCCAGCAGTGAAAAGGCTTCCCTACGAGGCACCGGGGAGCTGTTTTTT. The full variable domain, rest sourced from reference TRBV2 and TRBJ2-2, is EPEVTQTPSHQVTQMGQEVILRCVPISNHLYFYWYRQILGQKVEFLVSFYNNEISEKSEIFDDQFSVERPDGSNFTLKIRSTKLEDSAMYFCASSEKASLRGTGELFFGEGSRLTVL.